These T cell receptor beta chains were read from a single sample in a study of T cells after yellow fever vaccination. TCRdb independently ran MiXCR on the 5' RACE reads; one entry per CDR3 protein. The sample gives 600,000 to 750,000 distinct CDR3 sequences, 9% to 15% of which show up once; more than 13% is in the top ten. This material consisted of PBMCs, taken on the day of the yellow fever booster vaccination. The source is a man aged 25 to 45 who received the YFV17D yellow fever vaccine. CDR3s include the opening cysteine and the closing phenylalanine or tryptophan. The D gene is left open where the match is weak. Some rows mark clone size as missing; the rest say once, few, many or name a class of expanded clone.

J,size,D,V,DNA,CDR3
TRBJ1-1,many,-,TRBV7-8,TGTGCGGGAGGCAGCCGAGGGGACACTGAAGCTTTCTTT,CAGGSRGDTEAFF
TRBJ1-5,-,-,TRBV24-1,TGTGCCACCAGTGACCTAGACAGCTTCCAGCCCCAGCATTTT,CATSDLDSFQPQHF
TRBJ2-4,-,-,TRBV11-2,TGTGCCAGCAGCCCCCAAGGCATGGGGCTGGGGGCTGGGGCCAAAAACATTCAGTACTTC,CASSPQGMGLGAGAKNIQYF
TRBJ2-2,few,TRBD2,TRBV7-2,TGTGCCAGCAGCTTAATCTGGCGGGAGGGAGGGAAGCTGTTTTTT,CASSLIWREGGKLFF
TRBJ2-4,-,-,TRBV7-2,TGTGCCAGCAGCTCCCCAATTCGGACAGCGATTGGAAACATTCAGTACTTC,CASSSPIRTAIGNIQYF
TRBJ2-7,few,-,TRBV18,TGTGCCAGCTCACCCCCCGCCTCTTGGGAGCAGTACTTC,CASSPPASWEQYF
TRBJ1-4,few,TRBD1,TRBV27,TGTGCCAGCAGCCGACAGGGGGCTGCAACTAATGAAAAACTGTTTTTT,CASSRQGAATNEKLFF
TRBJ2-1,few,-,TRBV25-1,TGTGCCAGCAGTCAACAAAGGGTCGGGACGAACGACAATGAGCAGTTCTTC,CASSQQRVGTNDNEQFF
TRBJ2-3,few,TRBD2,TRBV6-1,TGTGCCAGCAGGGGGATGGTAGCGGGAGGCACAGATACGCAGTATTTT,CASRGMVAGGTDTQYF
TRBJ2-3,few,TRBD2,TRBV20-1,TGCAGTGCCCACTTGAGCGGGGAGACAGATACGCAGTATTTT,CSAHLSGETDTQYF
TRBJ1-1,few,-,TRBV5-1,TGCGCCAGCAGCTCTACAAAGGAGGGATCCACTGAAGCTTTCTTT,CASSSTKEGSTEAFF
TRBJ1-3,few,-,TRBV28,TGTGCCAGCATTGCAAGGGGCTCTGGAAACACCATATATTTT,CASIARGSGNTIYF
TRBJ2-1,few,-,TRBV5-6,TGTGCCAGCGGGAGCTCTAGCGCCCCTTGGAATGAGCAGTTCTTC,CASGSSSAPWNEQFF
TRBJ2-1,-,TRBD2,TRBV4-1,TGCGCCAGCAGCTCGCGGACGGGACTAGCGGGAGGGGATGAGCAGTTCTTC,CASSSRTGLAGGDEQFF
TRBJ1-5,few,TRBD1,TRBV29-1,TGCAGCGTGCTGGGACAGGGGAATCAGCCCCAGCATTTT,CSVLGQGNQPQHF
TRBJ2-7,-,-,TRBV20-1,TGCAGTGCTAGAGTTAGGATCTCCTACGAGCAGTACTTC,CSARVRISYEQYF
TRBJ2-1,-,-,TRBV10-3,TGTGCCATCAGTGAAGGGAACGGGAGAATCGATGAGCAGTTCTTC,CAISEGNGRIDEQFF
TRBJ1-5,few,-,TRBV12-3/TRBV12-4,TGTGCCAGCAGTTTAGGGGCAGGTCGCCAGCCCCAGCATTTT,CASSLGAGRQPQHF